Presented here are 28 T cell receptor beta chains from one specimen sequenced in a study of Ad26.COV2.S vaccination and SARS-CoV-2 variants. Treatment reported: around 19 received Ad26.COV2.S at low or high dose, single or two shots; roughly five received placebo; per-sample allocation not given. At day 63 after the first vaccine or placebo injection, samples were drawn. Sequencing used immunoSEQ multiplex PCR; TCRdb keeps in-frame clones, though not all of them. The repertoire holds about 330,000 clones, roughly 90% seen once, with approximately 5% in the top ten. The sequencing here drew on peripheral blood, taken in a trial of Ad26.COV2.S vaccine versus placebo. These receptors all stem from a person between 18 and 60 years old who received the Ad26.COV2.S COVID-19 vaccine or a placebo.

This clone was found once. This chain links TRBV19 with TRBJ1-2; TRBD1 might be the D (5 bases). Germline V gene sequence: CDR1 LNHDA, CDR2 SQIVND (reference sequence). This CDR3 is built from 13 residues. V gave up 7 bases and J gave up 8 bases, with 17 bases separating them. CDR3 protein: CASTPQTGSGYTF. The CDR3 DNA sequence: TGTGCCAGTACCCCACAAACAGGTTCCGGCTACACCTTC.

The chain recombines TRBV5-1 with TRBJ2-5; 10 bases fit TRBD2. The CDR3 sequence is 14 residues long. V was pared by 4 bases and J by 5 bases, with 5 bases of the junction left unmatched. Germline V gives CDR1 SGHRS, CDR2 YFSETQ. The CDR3, as DNA: TGCGCCAGCAGCACGACTAGCGGGTTTGAGACCCAGTACTTC. It encodes CASSTTSGFETQYF.

The V gene is TRBV25-1, the J gene TRBJ1-1; D remains ambiguous. Germline V gives CDR1 MGHDK, CDR2 SYGVNS. Deletions cut 4 bases from V and 2 bases from J, with 2 bases between. The CDR3 totals 11 residues. The CDR3 protein is CASSANTEAFF. In DNA, the CDR3 is TGTGCCAGCAGTGCCAACACTGAAGCTTTCTTT.

V usage is TRBV15 and J usage is TRBJ2-7; D is perhaps TRBD1 (5 bases). The germline V and J ends were trimmed by 5 bases and 4 bases, with 12 bases remaining between them. This CDR3 is 13 amino acids long. Germline values: CDR1 LNHNV, CDR2 YYDKDF (reference sequence). In DNA form, the CDR3 reads TGTGCCACCAGCCAGGGTCAGGCGTACGAGCAGTACTTC. It specifies CATSQGQAYEQYF.

The chain recombines TRBV15 with TRBJ2-3; TRBD2 matches at 9 bases. This CDR3 is built from 15 residues. The junction had 12 bases not matched to a gene; V was cut back by 5 bases and J by 9 bases. From germline, CDR1 is LNHNV and CDR2 YYDKDF (reference sequence). The CDR3 nucleotides read TGTGCCACCAGCCTAGGGGTGGGACTAGCCAGCACGCAGTATTTT. Translation: CATSLGVGLASTQYF.

The chain carries TRBV7-2 and TRBJ1-2; D is perhaps TRBD1 (5 bases). CDR3 length: 14 residues. Germline V gene sequence: CDR1 SGHTA, CDR2 FQGNSA. With 5 bases removed from V and 3 bases from J, the gap between germline ends came to 13 bases. DNA of the CDR3: TGTGCCAGCAGCCAAAAGGGGCTTGACTATGGCTACACCTTC. As protein: CASSQKGLDYGYTF.

V is TRBV7-9 and J is TRBJ1-1, with a tentative D call TRBD1 (5 bases). CDR3 size: 13 residues. Trimming left V 6 bases short and J 10 bases short, with 18 bases between. Germline CDR1 reads SEHNR; CDR2 reads FQNEAQ (reference sequence). The CDR3: CASRPVEEGRAFF. For the CDR3, the DNA is TGTGCCAGCAGACCGGTGGAGGAGGGGAGAGCTTTCTTT.

The chain combines TRBV5-8 with TRBJ1-1, with D perhaps TRBD1 (6 bases). V dropped 0 bases and J dropped 0 bases, with 9 bases sitting between them. This CDR3 comprises 15 residues. Germline V gives CDR1 SGHTS, CDR2 YDEGEE. CDR3 sequence: CASSLGGAMNTEAFF. DNA for the CDR3: TGTGCCAGCAGCTTGGGGGGGGCCATGAACACTGAAGCTTTCTTT.

The V gene is TRBV5-5, the J gene TRBJ2-7; 8 bases map to TRBD2. The CDR3 spans 15 residues. Unmatched junction bases numbered 8, after V lost 2 bases and J lost 4 bases. Germline-derived CDR1 and CDR2 are SGHKS and YYEKEE (reference sequence). The CDR3 spells CASSLAGRGPYEQYV. CDR3 DNA: TGTGCCAGCAGCTTAGCCGGGAGGGGACCATACGAGCAGTACGTC.

The count of this clone is one. The J gene is TRBJ2-1, the V gene TRBV7-9; TRBD2 agrees at 8 bases. Germline lookup yields CDR1 SEHNR and CDR2 FQNEAQ (reference sequence). V lost 5 bases to trimming and J lost 6 bases; unmatched junction nucleotides: 9. The CDR3 runs to 15 residues. The DNA for the CDR3 is TGTGCCAGCAGCCCCCAAAGCGGGGGCCTCAATGAGCAGTTCTTC. This codes for CASSPQSGGLNEQFF.

The gene calls are TRBV9 and TRBJ1-5; possible D gene TRBD1, 5 bases. The V gene lost 3 bases and the J gene lost 6 bases, with 10 bases spanning the gap. The V gene's germline CDR1 is SGDLS and CDR2 YYNGEE. The CDR3 has 13 residues. The CDR3 nucleotides read TGTGCCAGCAGCGGGGACGAGGCTCAGCCCCAGCATTTT. Encoded protein: CASSGDEAQPQHF.

The chain couples TRBV18 to TRBJ2-3, with D hard to call. Trimming took 0 bases from V and 3 from J, leaving 7 bases between them. The CDR3 is 14 amino acids. Germline V CDR1 and CDR2: KGHSH, LQKENI. CDR3 nucleotide sequence: TGTGCCAGCTCACCACCCACTGGTACAGATACGCAGTATTTT. Translating it yields CASSPPTGTDTQYF.

J is TRBJ1-5 and V is TRBV4-2, with a tentative D call TRBD1 (6 bases). This CDR3 region has 17 residues. Trimming removed 1 base from V and 0 bases from J, with 13 bases in between. Germline V gives CDR1 LGHNA, CDR2 YNFKEQ. The CDR3 nucleotides read TGTGCCAGCAGCCAAGTTGGGGACATTTATAGCAATCAGCCCCAGCATTTT. Its protein is CASSQVGDIYSNQPQHF.

V is TRBV6-4 and J is TRBJ1-1, with 8 nucleotides matching TRBD1. V gave up 2 bases and J gave up 1 base; unmatched junction bases: 24. Germline V gene lookup returns CDR1 MRHNA and CDR2 SNTAGT. The CDR3 sequence is 22 residues long. The CDR3 DNA reads TGTGCCAGCAGTGACCCGCCACCGGCCATCGGACAGGGAATTTTCACGAACACTGAAGCTTTCTTT. Its protein product is CASSDPPPAIGQGIFTNTEAFF.

The chain employs TRBV24-1 and TRBJ2-3; 10 positions match TRBD2. The CDR3 extends over 13 amino acids. J lost 5 bases, V lost 10 bases, and 5 bases had no gene match. The V gene's germline CDR1 is KGHDR and CDR2 SFDVKD. The CDR3 nucleotides are TGTGCCACAAGCGGGGGGGCCAAAGATACGCAGTATTTT. Protein: CATSGGAKDTQYF.

The chain couples TRBV2 to TRBJ1-3; 10 bases are a match to TRBD1. This CDR3 has 16 residues. Germline V lookup: CDR1 SNHLY, CDR2 FYNNEI. V was clipped by 5 bases and J by 7 bases; unmatched bases: 11. The DNA for the CDR3 is TGTGCCAGCAGTCTCGGGGGGGACAGGGGCGCCAACACCATATATTTT. This codes for CASSLGGDRGANTIYF.

The gene calls are TRBV13 and TRBJ1-6; the D is unclear. The V gene's germline CDR1 is PRHDT and CDR2 FYEKMQ (reference sequence). V lost 2 bases and J 3 bases, leaving 11 bases between the germline ends. This CDR3 has 16 residues. The chain's CDR3 is CASSLRQAVYNSPLHF. The CDR3 coding sequence is TGTGCCAGCAGCTTAAGGCAGGCCGTCTATAATTCACCCCTCCACTTT.

The chain joins TRBV9 to TRBJ1-2, with D uncertain. The CDR3 is made up of 13 amino acids. CDR1 and CDR2 from the germline V gene are SGDLS and YYNGEE. V shed 4 bases and J shed 8 bases, with 15 bases lying between them. This chain's CDR3 is CASSPGEPSGYTF. Here the CDR3 DNA reads TGTGCCAGCAGCCCCGGGGAACCCTCGGGCTACACCTTC.

V is TRBV4-1 and J is TRBJ2-7; 7 bases are shared with TRBD2. From germline, CDR1 is MGHRA and CDR2 YSYEKL. V was clipped by 0 bases and J by 2 bases; unmatched bases: 7. This CDR3 region has 16 residues. The CDR3 nucleotides read TGCGCCAGCAGCCAAGATCTTGGGGGGAGGGCCTACGAGCAGTACGTC. Translated: CASSQDLGGRAYEQYV.

This chain links TRBV6-6 with TRBJ1-2; the D is unclear. V was clipped by 2 bases and J by 8 bases, with 9 bases between them. CDR3 size: 12 residues. The germline V gene has CDR1 MNHNY and CDR2 SVGAGI (reference sequence). The CDR3 spells CASSYGGGGYTF. CDR3 in DNA: TGTGCCAGCAGTTACGGAGGCGGCGGCTACACCTTC.

This chain links TRBV12-3 or TRBV12-4 with TRBJ2-5; tentatively, D is TRBD2 (5 bases). The CDR3 is 13 residues long. Trimming left V 6 bases short and J 2 bases short, with 10 bases between. The CDR3 region is CASRRTFQETQYF. For the CDR3, the DNA is TGTGCCAGCAGACGGACTTTTCAAGAGACCCAGTACTTC.

The chain recombines TRBV7-8 with TRBJ2-1; TRBD1 matches at 7 bases. J gave up 5 bases and V 2 bases, and 12 bases lay outside the gene matches. CDR3 length equals 17 residues. Germline V lookup: CDR1 SGHVS, CDR2 FQNEAQ. CDR3 region: CASSLPLWDRTNNEQFF. As DNA, the CDR3 is TGTGCCAGCAGCTTACCCCTGTGGGACAGAACGAACAATGAGCAGTTCTTC.

This rearrangement joins TRBV9 to TRBJ2-1; 8 bases map to TRBD1. CDR3 length equals 15 residues. V lost 0 bases, J lost 4 bases, and 3 bases stayed unmatched. Germline V CDR1 and CDR2: SGDLS, YYNGEE. The CDR3 region has the DNA TGTGCCAGCAGCGTAGGACAGGGGTTATACAATGAGCAGTTCTTC. It is translated as CASSVGQGLYNEQFF.

The rearrangement uses TRBV2 and TRBJ2-2, with 10 bases identical to TRBD2. V trimming: 10 bases; J trimming: 6 bases; junction bases outside the gene matches: 5. The CDR3 has 13 amino acids. Germline V CDR1 and CDR2: SNHLY, FYNNEI. This chain's CDR3 is CATTSGEAGELFF. In DNA, the CDR3 is TGTGCCACCACTAGCGGGGAAGCCGGGGAGCTGTTTTTT.

This sequence joins TRBV6-5 and TRBJ2-6; no clear D gene. The CDR3 totals 15 residues. CDR1 and CDR2 (germline): MNHEY, SVGAGI. Trimming pared 7 bases from V and 0 bases from J, leaving 10 bases between. The CDR3 protein is CASIFVPSGANVLTF. The CDR3 DNA sequence: TGTGCCAGCATTTTCGTCCCCTCTGGGGCCAACGTCCTGACTTTC.

This clone appeared a few times. Within the sample, other DNA sequences also encode this same CDR3. This chain uses TRBV14 with TRBJ1-2; tentative D call: TRBD1 (5 bases). V shed 2 bases and J shed 4 bases, with 5 bases lying between them. The CDR3 loop spans 12 amino acids. Germline loops: CDR1 SGHDN, CDR2 FVKESK. This chain's CDR3 is CASSQQGYGYTF. The CDR3 DNA sequence: TGTGCCAGCAGCCAACAGGGCTATGGCTACACCTTC.

Only one count was recorded for this clone. The V call is TRBV20-1, the J call TRBJ2-5; no firm D call. Germline V gene sequence: CDR1 DFQATT, CDR2 SNEGSKA (reference sequence). There are 11 residues in the CDR3. The V end lost 6 bases, the J end lost 5 bases, and 10 bases lay between the germline ends. CDR3 protein: CSAIPVETQYF. CDR3 nucleotides: TGCAGTGCCATCCCGGTGGAGACCCAGTACTTC.

This sequence joins TRBV9 and TRBJ2-1; 7 nucleotides match TRBD1. The CDR3 length is 15 residues. After removal of 4 bases from V and 0 bases from J, the junction contained 4 bases not matched to a gene. In germline, CDR1 is SGDLS, CDR2 YYNGEE. The CDR3 DNA reads as TGTGCCAGCAGCCCACAGGGGAGCTCCTACAATGAGCAGTTCTTC. This gives the protein CASSPQGSSYNEQFF.